A single sample gave rise to the 14 T cell receptor beta chains below, sequenced in a study of T cells in Graves' hyperthyroidism and ophthalmopathy. What was amplified from RNA transcripts were TCR beta CDR3 regions. The study used the HTBI primer set for a first-round RT-PCR of the TCR CDR3. TCRdb reprocessed the multiplex PCR reads via MiXCR and lists one record per CDR3 protein. The table records 550,000 to 850,000 distinct CDR3 sequences, about 17% of them present only once. The source material was blood. Receptors originate from a woman aged 45-65 years with Graves' hyperthyroidism that later progressed to Graves' ophthalmopathy.

This clonotype was found a few times. The V call is TRBV18, the J call TRBJ2-5; tentatively, D is TRBD2 (5 bases). Germline-derived CDR1 and CDR2 are KGHSH and LQKENI. The CDR3 totals 16 residues. The germline V and J ends were trimmed by 4 bases and 2 bases, with 17 bases remaining between them. CDR3 region: CASSRLSASPQETQYF. CDR3 DNA sequence: TGTGCCAGCTCACGTCTCTCGGCTAGCCCACAAGAGACCCAGTACTTC.

This clonotype was counted at least ten times. The chain recombines TRBV13 with TRBJ2-2; 8 nucleotides line up with TRBD1. Germline assignment: CDR1 PRHDT and CDR2 FYEKMQ (reference sequence). The J segment lost 5 bases and the V segment lost 3 bases, leaving 2 bases of the junction unmatched. This CDR3 is built from 14 residues. This CDR3 is CASSFDRGTGELFF. In nucleotides, the CDR3 is TGTGCCAGCAGCTTCGACAGGGGTACCGGGGAGCTGTTTTTT.

A single count supports this clonotype. The chain joins TRBV4-3 to TRBJ2-3, with 11 bases matching TRBD1. This CDR3 has 15 residues. The ends lost 1 base at V and 8 bases at J; junction bases unmatched: 5. Germline V gene data show CDR1 as LGHNA and CDR2 as YSLEER. The CDR3 region is CASSQVRTGGSTQYF. Written as DNA, the CDR3 is TGCGCCAGCAGCCAAGTTAGGACAGGGGGCAGTACGCAGTATTTT.

This clonotype occurred many times. The gene calls are TRBV24-1 and TRBJ2-1; TRBD2 aligns across 12 bases. Looked up from germline, CDR1 is KGHDR and CDR2 is SFDVKD. The CDR3 runs to 17 residues. Trimming removed 4 bases from V and 3 bases from J; junction bases left unmatched: 6. CDR3 coding DNA: TGTGCCACCAGTGACTCGACTAGCGGGGGAGTCTACAATGAGCAGTTCTTC. Translation gives CATSDSTSGGVYNEQFF.

The chain carries TRBV5-5 and TRBJ2-1; TRBD2 matches at 7 bases. The V gene end was trimmed by 2 bases and the J gene end by 7 bases; junction bases not matched to a gene: 6. The CDR3 is made up of 14 amino acids. In germline, CDR1 is SGHKS, CDR2 YYEKEE (reference sequence). The CDR3 sequence: CASSFFAGDNEQFF. In nucleotides, the CDR3 is TGTGCCAGCAGCTTTTTCGCGGGGGATAATGAGCAGTTCTTC. The whole variable domain, filled in from reference TRBV5-5 and TRBJ2-1, reads DAGVTQSPTHLIKTRGQQVTLRCSPISGHKSVSWYQQVLGQGPQFIFQYYEKEERGRGNFPDRFSARQFPNYSSELNVNALLLGDSALYLCASSFFAGDNEQFFGPGTRLTVL.

This clonotype was counted many times. The CDR3 sequence: CASSLGRGTNYGYTF. The CDR3 DNA is TGTGCCAGCAGTTTAGGGCGGGGGACTAACTATGGCTACACCTTC. V is TRBV27 and J is TRBJ1-2, with TRBD1 as a possible D gene (5 bases). There are 15 residues in the CDR3. Trimming cost V 2 bases and J 0 bases, with 10 bases left between them. Germline V gene lookup returns CDR1 MNHEY and CDR2 SMNVEV (reference sequence).

The rearrangement links TRBV29-1 to TRBJ2-5; TRBD2 matches at 9 bases. This CDR3 region has 19 residues. Germline values: CDR1 SQVTM, CDR2 ANQGSEA. Trimming removed 4 bases from V and 2 bases from J; junction bases left unmatched: 20. The CDR3 bases are TGCAGCGTTGTATTTCGGCGGGGGGGTACTAATACGCTGCAAGAGACCCAGTACTTC. This encodes CSVVFRRGGTNTLQETQYF. The full variable domain, its missing parts supplied by reference TRBV29-1 and TRBJ2-5, is SAVISQKPSRDICQRGTSLTIQCQVDSQVTMMFWYRQQPGQSLTLIATANQGSEATYESGFVIDKFPISRPNLTFSTLTVSNMSPEDSSIYLCSVVFRRGGTNTLQETQYFGPGTRLLVL.

This chain uses TRBV6-5 with TRBJ2-7; D is uncertain. This CDR3 has 17 amino acids. Germline-derived CDR1 and CDR2 are MNHEY and SVGAGI. The ends were cut back, 0 bases at V and 6 bases at J, with 21 bases in the middle. DNA of the CDR3: TGTGCCAGCAGTTACTCCTCAGCTCATCCGGTTTTGGGCGAGCAGTACTTC. It yields the protein CASSYSSAHPVLGEQYF.

The chain recombines TRBV7-2 with TRBJ1-5; D is perhaps TRBD1 (5 bases). The length of the CDR3 is 15 residues. Deletions cut 5 bases from V and 3 bases from J, with 14 bases between. The germline CDR1 and CDR2 sequences are SGHTA and FQGNSA. This CDR3 reads CASSQRVGTNQPQHF. The CDR3 DNA sequence: TGTGCCAGCAGCCAGAGGGTAGGGACCAATCAGCCCCAGCATTTT. The complete variable domain, with remaining parts taken from reference TRBV7-2 and TRBJ1-5, reads GAGVSQSPSNKVTEKGKDVELRCDPISGHTALYWYRQSLGQGLEFLIYFQGNSAPDKSGLPSDRFSAERTGGSVSTLTIQRTQQEDSAVYLCASSQRVGTNQPQHFGDGTRLSIL.

This clonotype was seen more than once but under ten times. The V and J genes are TRBV7-9 and TRBJ2-2; D gene unclear. Trimming took off 6 bases at V and 6 bases at J, with 20 bases between the two ends. Looked up from germline, CDR1 is SEHNR and CDR2 is FQNEAQ (reference sequence). The CDR3 is 16 residues long. The CDR3 region has the DNA TGTGCCAGCAGTGAAGCGCCGTGGGCAGAAGCCGGGGAGCTGTTTTTT. Its translation is CASSEAPWAEAGELFF.

The rearrangement joins TRBV13 to TRBJ2-5; 10 nucleotides align to TRBD1. The trim removed 2 bases at V and 0 bases at J, leaving 9 bases unmatched. This CDR3 has 18 residues. Germline V CDR1 and CDR2: PRHDT, FYEKMQ (reference sequence). The CDR3 DNA is TGTGCCAGCAGCTTATCCACTCGGGACAGGGGCAACCAAGAGACCCAGTACTTC. Its translation is CASSLSTRDRGNQETQYF.

This clonotype has only a few counts. This sequence joins TRBV6-1 and TRBJ1-4; possible D gene TRBD1, 5 bases. Looked up from germline, CDR1 is MNHNS and CDR2 is SASEGT. The V and J ends lost 9 bases and 3 bases respectively, with 11 bases between them. The length of the CDR3 is 13 residues. In DNA form, the CDR3 reads TGTGCCAGTAAGAGGGGTCCTAATGAAAAACTGTTTTTT. This encodes CASKRGPNEKLFF.

In this sample, this clonotype turned up a few times. The rearrangement uses TRBV5-1 and TRBJ2-1; 9 bases match TRBD2. Trimming took 6 bases from V and 8 from J; bases not matched to a gene: 12. Germline V gene sequence: CDR1 SGHRS, CDR2 YFSETQ. This CDR3 region has 15 residues. The CDR3 loop is CASIPQPPSGDEQFF. The CDR3 nucleotides read TGCGCCAGCATCCCCCAGCCTCCTAGCGGGGATGAGCAGTTCTTC.

In its sample, this clonotype was seen many times. The rearrangement joins TRBV3-1 to TRBJ1-2; weak D call: TRBD1 (5 bases). Trimming removed 0 bases from V and 3 bases from J, with 14 bases in between. Germline loops: CDR1 LGHDT, CDR2 YNNKEL (reference sequence). The CDR3 totals 16 residues. CDR3 DNA: TGTGCCAGCAGCCAAGATGCGAGGGGCTCCTACTATGGCTACACCTTC. Its protein is CASSQDARGSYYGYTF.